The rows below give T cell receptor beta chains drawn from one sample of a study of blood T cell repertoires in COVID-19. Libraries were prepared by immunoSEQ multiplex PCR; TCRdb keeps only in-frame clonotypes and omits some of them. This sample carries under 200,000 clones, more than 90% of them seen once, and the ten largest clones take around 0.53%. Sequenced input: peripheral blood. These receptors were obtained from a man aged 45-60 years with acute or convalescent COVID-19. CDR3s include the opening cysteine and the closing phenylalanine or tryptophan. A D gene is named only where the DNA matches it firmly. The size field is filled for only some rows; it gives once, few, many or a size class.

TRBJ1-1 . . TRBV5-1 TGCGCCAGCAGGGGTGGGGCTTTAGAAGCTTTCTTT CASRGGALEAFF
TRBJ2-3 . TRBD2 TRBV10-1 TGCGCCAGCAGTGTAAGGCGGGAGGGCCCAGATACGCAGTATTTT CASSVRREGPDTQYF
TRBJ1-6 . TRBD1 TRBV27 TGTGCCAGCAGTCTCCAGGGGGAGTTGAATTCACCCCTCCACTTT CASSLQGELNSPLHF
TRBJ2-1 . . TRBV6-4 TGTGCCAGCAGCCTAGGGGGTCACTCCTACAATGAGCAGTTCTTC CASSLGGHSYNEQFF
TRBJ2-1 once . TRBV2 TGTGCCAGCACTCGAAGAGGGTCCGACCACTCCTACAATGAGCAGTTCTTC CASTRRGSDHSYNEQFF
TRBJ1-5 . . TRBV19 TGTGCCAGTAGTGTATTCAGGAACCTCAATCAGCCCCAGCATTTT CASSVFRNLNQPQHF
TRBJ1-1 . . TRBV18 TGTGCCAGCTCACCCATAGCCAACATGAACACTGAAGCTTTCTTT CASSPIANMNTEAFF
TRBJ2-3 . TRBD2 TRBV27 TGTGCCAGCAGTCGCAGGACTAGCGTGGTTCCGTTTGGTACGCAGTATTTT CASSRRTSVVPFGTQYF
TRBJ1-1 . . TRBV20-1 TGCAGTGCACCTCGAGGAGAAGCTTTCTTT CSAPRGEAFF
TRBJ1-6 . TRBD1 TRBV14 TGTGCCAGCAGCCAAGCACAGGGGGGTTATTCACCCCTCCACTTT CASSQAQGGYSPLHF
TRBJ2-3 . TRBD2 TRBV5-1 TGCGCCAGCAGCTTTGTAGCGGGAGTGAGCACAGATACGCAGTATTTT CASSFVAGVSTDTQYF
TRBJ1-5 . . TRBV19 TGTGCCAGTAGTATAGTTGGGGGGGGTCAGCCCCAGCATTTT CASSIVGGGQPQHF
TRBJ1-6 . TRBD1 TRBV13 TGTGCCAGCAGCTTAGGACAGGGGAGAAGGGGATCACCCCTCCACTTT CASSLGQGRRGSPLHF
TRBJ1-4 few TRBD1 TRBV7-4 TGTGCCAGCAGCTTCGAGACAGGGGAGGATAATGAAAAACTGTTTTTT CASSFETGEDNEKLFF
TRBJ1-1 . TRBD1 TRBV5-1 TGCGCCAGCAGCCACACTCAGGACAGGGTGAGGACTGGCACTGAAGCTTTCTTT CASSHTQDRVRTGTEAFF
TRBJ2-1 . . TRBV2 TGTGCCAGCAGTCTGACAAGCTCCTACAATGAGCAGTTCTTC CASSLTSSYNEQFF
TRBJ2-2 . TRBD2 TRBV3-1/TRBV3-2 TGTGCCAGCAGCCCTCATAGCGGGAGCGGGGAGCTGTTTTTT CASSPHSGSGELFF
TRBJ1-3 . TRBD1 TRBV28 TGTGCCAGCCAGGGGGGAACTACTCGAAACACCATATATTTT CASQGGTTRNTIYF
TRBJ1-1 few . TRBV27 TGTGCCAGCAGGGGACTAGGGAACACTGAAGCTTTCTTT CASRGLGNTEAFF
TRBJ1-2 . . TRBV7-2 TGTGCCAGCAGCTTAGGTTCGGGATCCCTTTATGGCTATACCTTC CASSLGSGSLYGYTF
TRBJ2-3 . TRBD1 TRBV27 TGTGCCAGCAGTTTAGGGGGCAGGGGGCTATTAACAGATACGCAGTATTTT CASSLGGRGLLTDTQYF
TRBJ1-4 . . TRBV4-2 TGTGCCAGCACCCCAGGGTTGGATAATGAAAAACTGTTTTTT CASTPGLDNEKLFF
TRBJ1-2 . . TRBV21-1 TGTGCCAGCAGCACGGGACACGGAAAGTATGGCTACACCTTC CASSTGHGKYGYTF
TRBJ2-7 . . TRBV7-2 TGTGCCAGCAGCTTAGCGCAGCGGGTCTACGAGCAGTACTTC CASSLAQRVYEQYF
TRBJ1-2 . TRBD1 TRBV14 TGTGCCAGCAGCCAAGATCGGGGAGGACAGGGGCATTACGGCTACACCTTC CASSQDRGGQGHYGYTF
TRBJ2-6 . TRBD1 TRBV4-1 TGCGCCAGCAGCCAACCATTCGGGACAGGGGTTGCCTTTGGGGCCAACGTCCTGACTTTC CASSQPFGTGVAFGANVLTF
TRBJ2-1 . . TRBV28 TGTGCCAGCAGTTTATACGGTGAGCTGAAATTCTACAATGAGCAGTTCTTC CASSLYGELKFYNEQFF
TRBJ2-2 . . TRBV5-1 TGCGCCAGTTCACTGAACACCGGGGAGCTGTTTTTT CASSLNTGELFF
TRBJ2-2 . . TRBV10-3 TGTGCCATCAGTGAGCCAACAGGGTGGTTCAACACCGGGGAGCTGTTTTTT CAISEPTGWFNTGELFF
TRBJ1-6 . . TRBV27 TGTGCAGCAAGGAGGGCAGGTTTGAATTCACCCCTCCACTTT CAARRAGLNSPLHF
TRBJ1-1 . . TRBV5-1 TGCGCCAGCAGCCCCGGGGGGGTTTCCCCTGAAGCTTTCTTT CASSPGGVSPEAFF
TRBJ1-3 . . TRBV5-8 TGTGCCAGCAGCTTGGCAGTTAGCAGCTCTGGAAACACCATATATTTT CASSLAVSSSGNTIYF
TRBJ2-3 once TRBD2 TRBV5-1 TGCGCCAGCAGCTTGACTAGCGGGAGGACAGATACGCAGTATTTT CASSLTSGRTDTQYF
TRBJ1-1 . TRBD1 TRBV18 TGTGCCAGCTCAGGACAGGGGGCAAACACTGAAGCTTTCTTT CASSGQGANTEAFF
TRBJ1-1 . TRBD1 TRBV7-2 TGTGCCAGCAGCTTCCCGGGACAGGGTGGGAACACTGAAGCTTTCTTT CASSFPGQGGNTEAFF
TRBJ2-5 once . TRBV7-2 TGTGCCAGCAGCTTAGCGCCAGGGTCCAAGGGGACCCAGTACTTC CASSLAPGSKGTQYF
TRBJ1-5 few . TRBV13 TGTGCCAGCAGCCGAGGGGGAATTGACGATCAGCCCCAGCATTTT CASSRGGIDDQPQHF
TRBJ1-5 . . TRBV21-1 TGTGCCAGCAGCAAAGTGTCTCAGGGGGCGGCTCAGCCCCAGCATTTT CASSKVSQGAAQPQHF
TRBJ2-3 . TRBD2 TRBV7-8 TGTGCCAGCAGCCGAGGGGTTGCGGGGGGAATGGCCGATACGCAGTATTTT CASSRGVAGGMADTQYF
TRBJ2-1 . . TRBV7-3 TGTGCCAGCAGCCTCGGGGGGCTCTCCAACAATGAGCAGTTCTTC CASSLGGLSNNEQFF
TRBJ1-1 . TRBD1 TRBV7-8 TGTGCCAGCAGCTCGAGGACAGGGGGAATGAACACTGAAGCTTTCTTT CASSSRTGGMNTEAFF